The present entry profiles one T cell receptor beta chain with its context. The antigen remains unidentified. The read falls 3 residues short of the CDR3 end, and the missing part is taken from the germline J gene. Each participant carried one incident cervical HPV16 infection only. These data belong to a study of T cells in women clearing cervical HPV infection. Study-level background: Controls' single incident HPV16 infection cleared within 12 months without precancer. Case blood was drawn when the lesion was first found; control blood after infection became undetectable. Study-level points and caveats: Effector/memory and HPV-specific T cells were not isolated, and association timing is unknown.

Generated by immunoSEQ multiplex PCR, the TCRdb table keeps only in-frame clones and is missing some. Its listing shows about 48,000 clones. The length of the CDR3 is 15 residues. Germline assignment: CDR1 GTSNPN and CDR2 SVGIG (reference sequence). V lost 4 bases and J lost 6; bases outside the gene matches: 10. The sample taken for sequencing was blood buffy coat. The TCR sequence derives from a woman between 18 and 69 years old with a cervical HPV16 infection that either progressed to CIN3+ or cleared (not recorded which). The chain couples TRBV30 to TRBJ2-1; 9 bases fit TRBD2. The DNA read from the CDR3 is TGTGCCTGGACGCACCTTAGCGGGAGTCTCAATGAG. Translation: CAWTHLSGSLNE. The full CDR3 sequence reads CAWTHLSGSLNEQFF.